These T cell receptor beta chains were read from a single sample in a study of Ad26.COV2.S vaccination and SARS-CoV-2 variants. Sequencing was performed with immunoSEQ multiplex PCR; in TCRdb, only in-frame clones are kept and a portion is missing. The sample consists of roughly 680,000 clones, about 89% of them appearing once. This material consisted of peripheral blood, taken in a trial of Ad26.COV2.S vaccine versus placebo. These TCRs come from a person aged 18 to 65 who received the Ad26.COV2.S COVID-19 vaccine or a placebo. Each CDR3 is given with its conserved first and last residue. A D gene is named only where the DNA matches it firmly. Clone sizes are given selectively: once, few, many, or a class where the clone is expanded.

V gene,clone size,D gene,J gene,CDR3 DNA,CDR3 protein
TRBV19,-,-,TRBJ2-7,TGTGCCAGTAGTATGAGGGGGACCCGGGGCTACGAGCAGTACTTC,CASSMRGTRGYEQYF
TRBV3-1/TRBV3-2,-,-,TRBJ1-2,TGTGCCAGCAGCCAATGGGGACGACTTACTAACTATGGCTACACCTTC,CASSQWGRLTNYGYTF
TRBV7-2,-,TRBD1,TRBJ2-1,TGTGCCAGCAGCCGGGACAGGGGAGGATACAATGAGCAGTTCTTC,CASSRDRGGYNEQFF
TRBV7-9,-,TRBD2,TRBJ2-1,TGTGCCAGCAGCTGGGTCGAGCGGGAGGGTTACAATGAGCAGTTCTTC,CASSWVEREGYNEQFF
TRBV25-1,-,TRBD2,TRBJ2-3,TGTGCCAGCAGTAGGACTAGCGGGGGCCCAGATACGCAGTATTTT,CASSRTSGGPDTQYF
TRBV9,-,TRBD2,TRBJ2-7,TGTGCCAGCAGCCCCTTTTTACGGGGGGACGAGCAGTACTTC,CASSPFLRGDEQYF
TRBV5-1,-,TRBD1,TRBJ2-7,TGCGCCAGCAGCTCGACAGGGGGCTACGAGCAGTACTTC,CASSSTGGYEQYF
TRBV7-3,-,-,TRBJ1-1,TGTGCCAGCAGCTTAAGGGGGTTGAACACTGAAGCTTTCTTT,CASSLRGLNTEAFF
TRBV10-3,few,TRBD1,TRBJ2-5,TGTGCCATCACCCAGACAGGGGAACCCCAAGAGACCCAGTACTTC,CAITQTGEPQETQYF
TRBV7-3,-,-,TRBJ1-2,TGTGCCAGCAGCCCGGGACAAAACTATGGCTACACCTTC,CASSPGQNYGYTF
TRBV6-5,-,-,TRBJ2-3,TGTGCCAGCAGTTACGAGGGGCTGAGCACAGATACGCAGTATTTT,CASSYEGLSTDTQYF
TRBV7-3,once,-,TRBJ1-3,TGTGCCAGCAGCCTCACGGGTCTATCTGGAAACACCATATATTTT,CASSLTGLSGNTIYF
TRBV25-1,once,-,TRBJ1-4,TGTGCCAGTGCCCAGACTGCAACTAATGAAAAACTGTTTTTT,CASAQTATNEKLFF
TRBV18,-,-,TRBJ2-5,TGTGCCAGCTCACCGGGGATTGAAGAGACCCAGTACTTC,CASSPGIEETQYF
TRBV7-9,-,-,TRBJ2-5,TGTGCCAGCAGCCCGGGAGATGAGACCCAGTACTTC,CASSPGDETQYF
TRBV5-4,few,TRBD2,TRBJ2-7,TGTGCCAGCAGGGCGGGGACTAGCGGAGTCTACGAGCAGTACTTC,CASRAGTSGVYEQYF
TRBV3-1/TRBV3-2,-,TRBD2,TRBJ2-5,TGTGCCAGCAGCCAAGCAGTATCTCGCGGGAGGGTGGAGACCCAGTACTTC,CASSQAVSRGRVETQYF
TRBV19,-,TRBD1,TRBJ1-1,TGTGCCAGTAGTCTCTGGACAGGGGGCACTGAAGCTTTCTTT,CASSLWTGGTEAFF
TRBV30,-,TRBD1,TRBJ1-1,TGTGCCTGGAGCGCCGACAGGGGGGCACCTGAAGCTTTCTTT,CAWSADRGAPEAFF
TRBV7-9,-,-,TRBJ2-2,TGTGCCAGCTCGCGGGATGGCGACACCGGGGAGCTGTTTTTT,CASSRDGDTGELFF
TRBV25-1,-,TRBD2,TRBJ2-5,TGTGCCAGCAGTGTAGCGGGAGGACCTAAAGAGACCCAGTACTTC,CASSVAGGPKETQYF
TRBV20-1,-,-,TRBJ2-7,TGCAGTGCTAGTGGGTTTACAGCGTTCTCCTACGAGCAGTACTTC,CSASGFTAFSYEQYF
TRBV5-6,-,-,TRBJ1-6,TGTGCCAGCAGCGACGATTTTTCACCCCTCCACTTT,CASSDDFSPLHF
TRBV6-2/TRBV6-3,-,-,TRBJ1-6,TGTGCCAGCAGCCCCTCCAAGGGTGCCCTAATTTCACCCCTCCACTTT,CASSPSKGALISPLHF
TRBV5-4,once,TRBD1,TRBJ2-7,TGTGCCAGCAGCTCGGGACAGGGTTATTACGAGCAGTACTTC,CASSSGQGYYEQYF
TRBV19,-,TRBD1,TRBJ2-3,TGTGCCAGCCGGGACAGGGTAACAGATACGCAGTATTTT,CASRDRVTDTQYF
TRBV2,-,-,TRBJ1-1,TGTGCCAGCGGGGAGGAACAGGTGAACACTGAAGCTTTCTTT,CASGEEQVNTEAFF
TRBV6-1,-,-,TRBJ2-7,TGTGCCAGCAGTGAGGGGGGAAAAAGCTACGAGCAGTACTTC,CASSEGGKSYEQYF
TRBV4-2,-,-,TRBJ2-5,TGTGCCAGCAGCCAAGATCAGCGAGAGACCCAGTACTTC,CASSQDQRETQYF
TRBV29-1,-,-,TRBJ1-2,TGCAGCGTTTGGGCCTTTAACTATGGCTACACCTTC,CSVWAFNYGYTF
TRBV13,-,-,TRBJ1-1,TGTGCCAGCAGCTCCGCTCTTTTCTTT,CASSSALFF
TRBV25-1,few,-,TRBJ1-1,TGTGCCAGCAGTGCGGGTGACAGGAACACTGAAGCTTTCTTT,CASSAGDRNTEAFF
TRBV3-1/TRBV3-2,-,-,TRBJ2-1,TGTGCCACCATGATCCTCGGAGGCAATGAGCAGTTCTTC,CATMILGGNEQFF
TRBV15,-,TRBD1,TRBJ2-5,TGTGCCACCAGCACTCAGACAGGGGGAGAGACCCAGTACTTC,CATSTQTGGETQYF
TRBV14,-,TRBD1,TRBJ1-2,TGTGCCAGCAGCCTACGGACAGGGGATGCTGGAGGCTACACCTTC,CASSLRTGDAGGYTF
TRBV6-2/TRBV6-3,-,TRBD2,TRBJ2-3,TGTGCCAGCAGTTACCGGGGGGGGCGCACAGATACGCAGTATTTT,CASSYRGGRTDTQYF
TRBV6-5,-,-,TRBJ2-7,TGTGCCAGCACCAAGGGCTATAGCTCCTACGAGCAGTACTTC,CASTKGYSSYEQYF
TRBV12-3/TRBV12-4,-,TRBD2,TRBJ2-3,TGTGCCAGCAGACTAGCGGCGCGGGGTACGCAGTATTTT,CASRLAARGTQYF
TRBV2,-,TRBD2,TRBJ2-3,TGTGCCAGCAGTGTGCCAGGACTAGCGGAGACAGATACGCAGTATTTT,CASSVPGLAETDTQYF
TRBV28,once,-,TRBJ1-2,TGTGCCAGCAGTTTAATAACAGGGACTTATGGCTACACCTTC,CASSLITGTYGYTF
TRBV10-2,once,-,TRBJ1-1,TGCGCCAGCAGTGAGTCGGGTTCGAGATTGAACACTGAAGCTTTCTTT,CASSESGSRLNTEAFF
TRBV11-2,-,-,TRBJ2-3,TGTGCCAGCAGCTTTTTCAGGGGGGCGCAGTATTTT,CASSFFRGAQYF
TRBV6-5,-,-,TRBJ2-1,TGTGCCAGCAGTCGGGGGACAGCAATCTACAATGAGCAGTTCTTC,CASSRGTAIYNEQFF
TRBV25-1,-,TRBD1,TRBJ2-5,TGTGCCAGCATCCTACAGGGGGCTGGGGAGACCCAGTACTTC,CASILQGAGETQYF
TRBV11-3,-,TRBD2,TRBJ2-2,TGTGCCAGCAGCCCGCGGACTAGCGGGGGGAGGCCCGGGGAGCTGTTTTTT,CASSPRTSGGRPGELFF
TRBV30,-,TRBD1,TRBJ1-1,TGTGCCTGGAGTACCGGACAGGGTAACACTGAAGCTTTCTTT,CAWSTGQGNTEAFF